Below are 8 T cell receptor beta chains sequenced from a single sample in a study of CD8+ T cells in alopecia areata. Sequencing used cDNA as its template, made by extracting RNA and reverse transcribing it. This table comes from immunoSEQ multiplex PCR, and its TCRdb copy is limited to in-frame clones, with some not included. The sample consists of more than 100,000 clones, roughly 54% of them appearing once. The sample was CD4+ T cells sorted from blood, taken at week 0. The receptors here all came from a human donor with alopecia areata.

This chain uses TRBV7-2 with TRBJ2-3; 7 bases are a match to TRBD2. Germline V lookup: CDR1 SGHTA, CDR2 FQGNSA. The CDR3 extends over 14 amino acids. V lost 6 bases, J lost 2 bases, and 5 bases stayed unmatched. The CDR3 loop reads CASRRGGATDTQYF. The CDR3 nucleotides are TGTGCCAGCAGGAGGGGAGGGGCCACAGATACGCAGTATTTT.

This chain links TRBV30 with TRBJ1-2, with 7 bases that match TRBD1. The CDR3 sequence is 14 residues long. Germline CDR1 reads GTSNPN; CDR2 reads SVGIG (reference sequence). After removal of 3 bases from V and 2 bases from J, the junction contained 6 bases not matched to a gene. The DNA of the CDR3 is TGTGCCTGGAGCCCAGGACAGGTGAACTATGGCTACACCTTC. This sequence encodes CAWSPGQVNYGYTF.

The rearrangement joins TRBV25-1 to TRBJ2-3, with 10 bases identical to TRBD2. CDR1 and CDR2 from the germline V gene are MGHDK and SYGVNS. V shed 1 base and J 4 bases; nucleotides not matched to a gene: 2. The CDR3 is 15 residues long. The chain's CDR3 is CASSEWSGGADTQYF. Written as DNA, the CDR3 is TGTGCCAGCAGTGAATGGAGCGGGGGGGCAGATACGCAGTATTTT.

This clone was counted a few times. This rearrangement joins TRBV25-1 to TRBJ2-1, with TRBD2 matching 9 bases. Germline values: CDR1 MGHDK, CDR2 SYGVNS. V lost 7 bases and J lost 9; bases outside the gene matches: 13. CDR3 length: 15 amino acids. The CDR3 sequence: CASKQSSGGGGEQFF. CDR3 nucleotides: TGTGCCAGCAAACAGAGTAGCGGGGGAGGCGGTGAGCAGTTCTTC.

This clone was found a few times. The V and J genes are TRBV4-1 and TRBJ2-5; 13 bases line up with TRBD2. The CDR3 is made up of 16 amino acids. Germline V gives CDR1 MGHRA, CDR2 YSYEKL. V was pared by 1 base and J by 1 base, with 0 bases of the junction left unmatched. The DNA for the CDR3 is TGCGCCAGCAGCCAAGGGACTAGCGGGGGCCAAGAGACCCAGTACTTC. Amino acids: CASSQGTSGGQETQYF.

This sequence joins TRBV5-4 and TRBJ2-7, with 7 positions matching TRBD2. The CDR3 length is 13 residues. V was clipped by 7 bases and J by 4 bases; unmatched bases: 8. Germline V gene sequence: CDR1 SGHNT, CDR2 YYREEE (reference sequence). The CDR3 coding sequence is TGTGCCAGCCGGGCGGGAGAAGGTTACGAGCAGTACTTC. Protein sequence: CASRAGEGYEQYF. The full variable domain, completed using reference TRBV5-4 and TRBJ2-7, is ETGVTQSPTHLIKTRGQQVTLRCSSQSGHNTVSWYQQALGQGPQFIFQYYREEENGRGNFPPRFSGLQFPNYSSELNVNALELDDSALYLCASRAGEGYEQYFGPGTRLTVT.

There are a few counts of this clone. V is TRBV11-1 and J is TRBJ2-2; no clear D gene. V lost 6 bases to trimming and J lost 6 bases, with 5 bases between them. The germline V gene encodes CDR1 SGHAT and CDR2 FQDESV (reference sequence). CDR3 length: 11 residues. CDR3 sequence: CASRRAGELFF. The CDR3, as DNA: TGTGCCAGCAGAAGGGCCGGGGAGCTGTTTTTT.

J is TRBJ1-2 and V is TRBV30, with D hard to call. CDR3 length: 12 residues. The V and J ends lost 1 base and 4 bases respectively, with 7 bases between them. From germline, CDR1 is GTSNPN and CDR2 SVGIG (reference sequence). The CDR3 nucleotides read TGTGCCTGGAGTGGTAATGGCTATGGCTACACCTTC. Its translation is CAWSGNGYGYTF. Complete variable domain (other parts from reference TRBV30 and TRBJ1-2): SQTIHQWPATLVQPVGSPLSLECTVEGTSNPNLYWYRQAAGRGLQLLFYSVGIGQISSEVPQNLSASRPQDRQFILSSKKLLLSDSGFYLCAWSGNGYGYTFGSGTRLTVV.